Listed below are T cell receptor beta chains from one sample, sequenced in a study of blood T cell repertoires in COVID-19. Some clones are missing from TCRdb's copy, which holds only in-frame ones; the method was immunoSEQ multiplex PCR. This sample yields some 100,000 clones, of which roughly 85% are seen a single time; around an eighth belongs to the top ten. What was sequenced was peripheral blood. Every receptor here comes from a woman in her seventies with acute or convalescent COVID-19. Each CDR3 is given with its conserved first and last residue. A D gene is named only where the DNA matches it firmly. Clone size is not always given. Where it is, it says once, few, many or a class for expanded clones.

>NA|TRBD1|TRBJ1-1|TRBV28
CASSFQGQGQTEAFF
TGTGCCAGCAGTTTCCAGGGACAGGGGCAAACCGAAGCTTTCTTT
>NA|TRBD2|TRBJ2-5|TRBV7-2
CASSLWSGGLQETQYF
TGTGCCAGCAGCTTATGGAGCGGGGGTCTCCAAGAGACCCAGTACTTC
>NA|TRBD2|TRBJ2-2|TRBV19
CASKKERGETGELFF
TGTGCCAGTAAGAAGGAGCGGGGCGAAACCGGGGAGCTGTTTTTT
>NA|NA|TRBJ2-3|TRBV9
CASSGRAADTQYF
TGTGCCAGCAGCGGCAGGGCCGCAGATACGCAGTATTTT
>NA|NA|TRBJ2-3|TRBV5-4
CASSLPSGAQGDTQYF
TGTGCCAGCAGCTTGCCATCAGGGGCGCAGGGGGATACGCAGTATTTT
>NA|NA|TRBJ1-1|TRBV30
CAWSVPDSFNTEAFF
TGTGCCTGGAGTGTACCGGACAGCTTCAACACTGAAGCTTTCTTT
>NA|NA|TRBJ2-7|TRBV30
CAWSRGGPPLDEQYF
TGTGCCTGGAGCCGCGGAGGACCGCCCTTGGACGAGCAGTACTTC
>NA|NA|TRBJ1-5|TRBV30
CAWSLYNQPQHF
TGTGCCTGGAGTTTGTACAATCAGCCCCAGCATTTT
>NA|TRBD1|TRBJ1-4|TRBV11-2
CASTVQGWGEKLFF
TGTGCCAGCACCGTACAGGGGTGGGGTGAAAAACTGTTTTTT
>once|NA|TRBJ1-6|TRBV7-3
CASSLSPGGLSPLHF
TGTGCCAGCAGCTTATCCCCGGGAGGACTCTCACCCCTCCACTTT
>NA|TRBD2|TRBJ2-3|TRBV6-2/TRBV6-3
CASSQGLAGGADTQYF
TGTGCCAGCAGTCAGGGTCTAGCGGGGGGGGCAGATACGCAGTATTTT
>NA|NA|TRBJ2-4|TRBV5-1
CASADALAKNIQYF
TGCGCCAGCGCGGATGCCCTAGCCAAAAACATTCAGTACTTC
>NA|NA|TRBJ1-2|TRBV4-3
CASSQDILGFGYTF
TGCGCCAGCAGCCAAGATATACTAGGGTTTGGCTACACCTTC
>NA|TRBD1|TRBJ2-7|TRBV4-1
CASSQGWTGGAYEQYF
TGCGCCAGCAGCCAAGGGTGGACAGGGGGTGCCTACGAGCAGTACTTC
>few|NA|TRBJ2-1|TRBV7-9
CASSPTLGQYNEQFF
TGTGCCAGCAGCCCTACTTTGGGCCAATACAATGAGCAGTTCTTC
>NA|TRBD1|TRBJ1-2|TRBV19
CASSVPGQDPYGYTF
TGTGCCAGTAGTGTACCGGGACAGGACCCCTATGGCTACACCTTC
>NA|NA|TRBJ1-4|TRBV18
CASSPITGSRGEKLFF
TGTGCCAGCTCACCTATCACCGGGTCGAGAGGCGAAAAACTGTTTTTT
>NA|TRBD2|TRBJ2-1|TRBV5-8
CASSTIPGTSGDNEQFF
TGTGCCAGCAGCACCATACCCGGGACTAGCGGGGACAATGAGCAGTTCTTC
>few|TRBD1|TRBJ1-2|TRBV19
CASFRGQGYGYTF
TGTGCCAGTTTCCGCGGACAGGGCTATGGCTACACCTTC
>once|NA|TRBJ1-2|TRBV30
CAWSDRSAGVNYGYTF
TGTGCCTGGAGTGACAGGTCGGCAGGGGTTAACTATGGCTACACCTTC
>NA|TRBD1|TRBJ2-5|TRBV5-1
CASSMTGVETQYF
TGCGCCAGCAGCATGACAGGGGTGGAGACCCAGTACTTC
>once|TRBD1|TRBJ1-5|TRBV19
CASSDHRGSNQPQHF
TGTGCCAGTAGTGACCACAGGGGTAGCAATCAGCCCCAGCATTTT
>NA|TRBD1|TRBJ1-2|TRBV6-2/TRBV6-3
CASNPTGGYGYTF
TGTGCCAGCAACCCGACAGGGGGTTATGGCTACACCTTC
>NA|TRBD1|TRBJ1-5|TRBV19
CASSLPGQGYQPQHF
TGTGCCAGTAGTCTTCCGGGACAGGGGTATCAGCCCCAGCATTTT
>once|NA|TRBJ2-6|TRBV6-5
CASSFRRAGANVLTF
TGTGCCAGCAGCTTTCGGCGGGCTGGGGCCAACGTCCTGACTTTC
>NA|NA|TRBJ2-1|TRBV11-2
CASRLGGPINEQFF
TGTGCCAGCCGACTGGGGGGGCCAATCAATGAGCAGTTCTTC
>NA|NA|TRBJ1-5|TRBV19
CASSIGPTGSQPQHF
TGTGCCAGTAGTATAGGTCCGACAGGATCGCAGCCCCAGCATTTT
>NA|TRBD2|TRBJ2-7|TRBV7-2
CASTQGTSGIEQYF
TGTGCCAGCACCCAGGGGACTAGCGGGATCGAGCAGTACTTC
>once|NA|TRBJ1-2|TRBV24-1
CATSDSGVGYTF
TGTGCCACCAGTGATTCGGGGGTTGGCTACACCTTC
>once|NA|TRBJ2-1|TRBV3-1/TRBV3-2
CASSQAGQNNEQFF
TGTGCCAGCAGCCAAGCGGGACAAAACAATGAGCAGTTCTTC
>NA|TRBD2|TRBJ2-5|TRBV6-2/TRBV6-3
CASSYPRRGSSRDRETQYF
TGTGCCAGCAGTTACCCCCGGCGGGGGTCTAGTCGAGATAGAGAGACCCAGTACTTC
>NA|TRBD1|TRBJ2-5|TRBV11-1
CASSSDRGIQETQYF
TGTGCCAGCAGCTCCGACAGGGGGATCCAAGAGACCCAGTACTTC
>NA|NA|TRBJ1-2|TRBV30
CARTTVLGGYTF
TGTGCCCGTACGACAGTCCTAGGAGGCTACACCTTC
>NA|TRBD1|TRBJ2-1|TRBV29-1
CSARTGGNNEQFF
TGCAGCGCGCGGACAGGGGGGAACAATGAGCAGTTCTTC
>few|NA|TRBJ1-1|TRBV5-6
CASSLLQVEAFF
TGTGCCAGCAGCTTGTTGCAGGTCGAAGCTTTCTTT
>NA|TRBD1|TRBJ1-4|TRBV10-3
CAISADRVTNEKLFF
TGTGCCATCAGTGCCGACAGGGTAACTAATGAAAAACTGTTTTTT
>NA|TRBD1|TRBJ1-2|TRBV13
CASSRWDSNYGYTF
TGTGCCAGCAGCCGTTGGGACAGCAACTATGGCTACACCTTC
>once|TRBD1|TRBJ1-2|TRBV29-1
CSDLTGDSGYTF
TGCAGCGACTTGACAGGGGATTCTGGCTACACCTTC
>NA|TRBD2|TRBJ2-1|TRBV3-1/TRBV3-2
CASSSGTPGAEQFF
TGTGCCAGCAGCAGCGGGACTCCGGGAGCTGAGCAGTTCTTC
>NA|TRBD1|TRBJ2-3|TRBV11-1
CASSPRGPDTQYF
TGTGCCAGCAGCCCTAGGGGGCCAGATACGCAGTATTTT
>NA|NA|TRBJ1-3|TRBV15
CATSRGGLGNTIYF
TGTGCCACCAGCCGGGGGGGGCTTGGAAACACCATATATTTT
>NA|TRBD1|TRBJ1-5|TRBV25-1
CASRGTGGQPQHF
TGTGCCAGCAGGGGGACAGGGGGACAGCCCCAGCATTTT